This passage covers 5 T cell receptor beta chains from one sample sequenced in a study of shared clonotypes between healthy human individuals. Profiled with immunoSEQ multiplex PCR; TCRdb holds only in-frame clones, not every one. The sample consists of around 2.5 million clones, over 85% of them appearing once. Source material: naive CD4+ T cells from PBMCs. Subset denoted: CD45RA+ positively selected. The receptor source for this set is a man between 18 and 35 years old in good health. Some clones in this sample may be carry-over from other donors' samples.

The chain links TRBV2 to TRBJ1-2; D uncertain. The CDR3 is 14 amino acids. Germline assignment: CDR1 SNHLY and CDR2 FYNNEI. Between the trimmed V and J ends, which lost 1 base and 8 bases, there was a span of 14 bases. The CDR3 loop is CASSEDGRPRGYTF. The CDR3 DNA sequence: TGTGCCAGCAGTGAAGATGGCAGGCCCCGAGGCTACACCTTC. The whole variable domain, filled in from reference TRBV2 and TRBJ1-2, reads EPEVTQTPSHQVTQMGQEVILRCVPISNHLYFYWYRQILGQKVEFLVSFYNNEISEKSEIFDDQFSVERPDGSNFTLKIRSTKLEDSAMYFCASSEDGRPRGYTFGSGTRLTVV.

The V call is TRBV7-2, the J call TRBJ1-3, with D possibly matching TRBD1 (5 bases). CDR3 length equals 16 residues. Germline CDR1 reads SGHTA; CDR2 reads FQGNSA. V was shortened by 5 bases and J by 0 bases, with 14 bases between the two germline ends. CDR3 loop: CASSTLGANSGNTIYF. CDR3 coding DNA: TGTGCCAGCAGCACCCTCGGGGCTAACTCTGGAAACACCATATATTTT.

The chain recombines TRBV7-9 with TRBJ1-2; TRBD1 is a possible D gene (5 bases). Trimming removed 4 bases at V and 4 bases at J, with 13 bases between. CDR3 size: 14 residues. Germline lookup yields CDR1 SEHNR and CDR2 FQNEAQ (reference sequence). This CDR3 reads CASSSQGVSYGYTF. The DNA of the CDR3 is TGTGCCAGCAGCTCGCAGGGAGTGTCCTATGGCTACACCTTC.

Worth noting for this clone: Other DNA sequences in this sample translate to the same CDR3. V usage is TRBV7-2 and J usage is TRBJ2-7; D unresolved. The CDR3 is 12 residues long. Germline values: CDR1 SGHTA, CDR2 FQGNSA. V was shortened by 5 bases and J by 5 bases, with 10 bases between the two germline ends. Here the CDR3 DNA reads TGTGCCAGCAGCCTTGACTGGGACGAGCAGTACTTC. Translated: CASSLDWDEQYF.

The chain carries TRBV29-1 and TRBJ1-1, with TRBD1 matching over 8 bases. Unmatched junction bases numbered 13, after V lost 3 bases and J lost 4 bases. Looked up from germline, CDR1 is SQVTM and CDR2 is ANQGSEA. CDR3 length equals 16 residues. CDR3 loop: CSVEGETGGEATEAFF. DNA of the CDR3: TGCAGCGTTGAGGGCGAAACAGGGGGGGAGGCCACTGAAGCTTTCTTT.